Presented here are 16 T cell receptor beta chains from one specimen sequenced in a study of blood T cell repertoires in COVID-19. Measured with immunoSEQ multiplex PCR; TCRdb has only the in-frame clones, and not every one. Of around 250,000 clones listed, just under 90% were seen once; the top ten hold approximately 0.9%. Material: PBMCs or T cells enriched from blood (not recorded which). These TCRs come from a man between 50 and 59 years old who had been exposed to COVID-19.

The V and J genes are TRBV18 and TRBJ2-1; 10 bases agree with TRBD1. The CDR3 sequence is 16 residues long. The V gene end was trimmed by 3 bases and the J gene end by 8 bases; junction bases not matched to a gene: 10. Germline lookup yields CDR1 KGHSH and CDR2 LQKENI. CDR3 nucleotides: TGTGCCAGCTCACCGCTGGAGACAGGGGGCTTGTATGAGCAGTTCTTC. This codes for CASSPLETGGLYEQFF.

The V and J genes are TRBV7-9 and TRBJ1-2; TRBD1 matches at 9 bases. The CDR3 length is 14 residues. Per germline, CDR1 SEHNR and CDR2 FQNEAQ (reference sequence). With V trimmed by 6 bases and J by 6 bases, 8 bases remained unmatched. CDR3 bases: TGTGCCAGCAGAGCAGGGACAGGGTCTGATGGCTACACCTTC. Translated, it gives CASRAGTGSDGYTF.

The V call is TRBV28, the J call TRBJ1-5; 10 positions match TRBD1. Germline V gene sequence: CDR1 MDHEN, CDR2 SYDVKM. V trimming: 4 bases; J trimming: 2 bases; junction bases outside the gene matches: 8. The length of the CDR3 is 17 residues. The CDR3 DNA follows: TGTGCCAGCAGTTCTATACCCGGGACAGGGGGCAATCAGCCCCAGCATTTT. It yields the protein CASSSIPGTGGNQPQHF.

This chain connects TRBV4-1 to TRBJ2-1, with a possible D match to TRBD1 (6 bases). The germline V and J ends were trimmed by 3 bases and 8 bases, with 26 bases remaining between them. This CDR3 spans 18 amino acids. CDR1 and CDR2 (germline): MGHRA, YSYEKL. For the CDR3, the DNA is TGCGCCAGCAGCCATCCGCGGTGGGGGCGCTTAAATTCCGATGAGCAGTTCTTC. Translating gives CASSHPRWGRLNSDEQFF.

This chain connects TRBV5-8 to TRBJ2-7, with D tentatively TRBD1 (6 bases). CDR1 is SGHTS, CDR2 YDEGEE, per germline. The V and J ends lost 4 bases and 1 base respectively, with 15 bases between them. This CDR3 has 15 amino acids. This CDR3 reads CASSLLYRESYEQYV. CDR3 DNA sequence: TGTGCCAGCAGCCTACTTTACAGGGAGTCCTACGAGCAGTACGTC.

This chain uses TRBV11-2 with TRBJ2-1; 7 nucleotides line up with TRBD1. Trimming cost V 5 bases and J 8 bases; bases outside gene matches: 12. This CDR3 region has 15 residues. Germline loops: CDR1 SGHAT, CDR2 FQNNGV. The CDR3 DNA is TGTGCCAGCAGCCCCCGGGACAGCCTTTTGGATGAGCAGTTCTTC. It encodes CASSPRDSLLDEQFF.

This chain joins TRBV12-3 or TRBV12-4 and TRBJ1-5; 8 bases line up with TRBD1. This CDR3 has 13 amino acids. V lost 5 bases to trimming and J lost 10 bases; unmatched junction nucleotides: 7. The CDR3 nucleotides read TGTGCCAGCAGTCAGACAGGGGTTCGACCCCAGCATTTT. This encodes CASSQTGVRPQHF.

The chain has TRBV11-2 and TRBJ1-2; D is undetermined. Trimming removed 1 base at V and 4 bases at J, with 10 bases between. Germline V gene lookup returns CDR1 SGHAT and CDR2 FQNNGV. This CDR3 has 14 residues. The CDR3 DNA reads as TGTGCCAGCAGCTTAGTTAGTGGAGTCTATGGCTACACCTTC. Its translation: CASSLVSGVYGYTF. Variable domain in full (rest from reference TRBV11-2 and TRBJ1-2): EAGVAQSPRYKIIEKRQSVAFWCNPISGHATLYWYQQILGQGPKLLIQFQNNGVVDDSQLPKDRFSAERLKGVDSTLKIQPAKLEDSAVYLCASSLVSGVYGYTFGSGTRLTVV.

The rearrangement joins TRBV18 to TRBJ2-2, with 8 bases identical to TRBD1. After removal of 2 bases from V and 6 bases from J, the junction contained 8 bases not matched to a gene. Germline-derived CDR1 and CDR2 are KGHSH and LQKENI. This CDR3 contains 16 residues. The DNA of the CDR3 is TGTGCCAGCTCACCATTGGCGGACAGGGACGCCGGGGAGCTGTTTTTT. It encodes CASSPLADRDAGELFF. The entire variable domain, with the rest obtained from reference TRBV18 and TRBJ2-2, is as follows: NAGVMQNPRHLVRRRGQEARLRCSPMKGHSHVYWYRQLPEEGLKFMVYLQKENIIDESGMPKERFSAEFPKEGPSILRIQQVVRGDSAAYFCASSPLADRDAGELFFGEGSRLTVL.

The chain joins TRBV4-1 to TRBJ1-1; D remains ambiguous. The CDR3 runs to 16 residues. Germline CDR1 MGHRA, CDR2 YSYEKL. The V end lost 4 bases, the J end lost 0 bases, and 15 bases lay between the germline ends. CDR3 protein: CASSPKGRVVNTEAFF. Written as DNA, the CDR3 is TGCGCCAGCAGCCCAAAAGGGAGGGTTGTGAACACTGAAGCTTTCTTT.

This clone was seen a single time. The gene calls are TRBV30 and TRBJ1-2, with 10 nucleotides matching TRBD1. This CDR3 contains 14 residues. The V segment lost 3 bases and the J segment 4 bases; nucleotides outside the gene matches: 5. CDR1 and CDR2 from the germline V gene are GTSNPN and SVGIG (reference sequence). The chain's CDR3 is CAWSRDRGGYGYTF. DNA for the CDR3: TGTGCCTGGAGCCGGGACAGGGGTGGCTATGGCTACACCTTC.

About this clone: Other DNA sequences within the sample encode an identical CDR3. This sequence joins TRBV11-2 and TRBJ2-2; D ambiguous. V gave up 0 bases and J gave up 5 bases, with 4 bases separating them. The CDR3 extends over 13 amino acids. Germline loops: CDR1 SGHAT, CDR2 FQNNGV. The DNA of the CDR3 is TGTGCCAGCAGCTTAGAGCGTACCGGGGAGCTGTTTTTT. Protein product: CASSLERTGELFF. The variable domain in full, with the rest retrieved from reference TRBV11-2 and TRBJ2-2, is EAGVAQSPRYKIIEKRQSVAFWCNPISGHATLYWYQQILGQGPKLLIQFQNNGVVDDSQLPKDRFSAERLKGVDSTLKIQPAKLEDSAVYLCASSLERTGELFFGEGSRLTVL.

The rearrangement joins TRBV11-3 to TRBJ2-3, with a possible D match to TRBD2 (6 bases). Trimming stripped 4 bases from V and 4 bases from J, with 18 bases between. There are 16 residues in the CDR3. Germline values: CDR1 SGHNT, CDR2 YENEEA. The CDR3 coding sequence is TGTGCCAGCAGCTCTAAAGGAGGGGCCTTCCCAGATACGCAGTATTTT. This codes for CASSSKGGAFPDTQYF.

The V call is TRBV10-3, the J call TRBJ1-1; 8 positions agree with TRBD1. Per germline, CDR1 ENHRY and CDR2 SYGVKD. V was clipped by 5 bases and J by 1 base; unmatched bases: 15. The CDR3 spans 18 residues. CDR3 loop: CAISTRTGNEGGNTEAFF. DNA of the CDR3: TGTGCCATCAGTACAAGGACAGGGAATGAGGGGGGGAACACTGAAGCTTTCTTT.

The genes are TRBV29-1 and TRBJ2-2; TRBD2 matches at 10 bases. Trimming removed 3 bases from V and 3 bases from J; junction bases left unmatched: 1. The length of the CDR3 is 14 residues. Germline lookup yields CDR1 SQVTM and CDR2 ANQGSEA. The CDR3 DNA follows: TGCAGCGTTGATCTAGCGGGAGACACCGGGGAGCTGTTTTTT. Its translation: CSVDLAGDTGELFF.

This chain uses TRBV5-1 with TRBJ2-2, with TRBD1 as a possible D gene (6 bases). Trimming removed 4 bases from V and 1 base from J, with 8 bases in between. The CDR3 is 14 residues long. From germline, CDR1 is SGHRS and CDR2 YFSETQ. Here the CDR3 reads CASSGGQNTGELFF. The CDR3 DNA sequence: TGCGCCAGCAGCGGGGGACAGAACACCGGGGAGCTGTTTTTT.